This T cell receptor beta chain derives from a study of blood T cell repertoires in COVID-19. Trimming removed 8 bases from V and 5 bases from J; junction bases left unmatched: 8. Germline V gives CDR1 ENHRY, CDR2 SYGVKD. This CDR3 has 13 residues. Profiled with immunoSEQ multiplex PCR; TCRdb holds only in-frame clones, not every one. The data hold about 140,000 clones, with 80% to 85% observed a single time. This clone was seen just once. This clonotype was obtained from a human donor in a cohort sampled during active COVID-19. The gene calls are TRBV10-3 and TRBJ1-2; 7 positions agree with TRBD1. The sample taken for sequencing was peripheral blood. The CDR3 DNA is TGTGCCATCGGGGGACAGCCTCCGTATGGCTACACCTTC. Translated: CAIGGQPPYGYTF.